This T cell receptor beta chain was captured in a study of blood T cell repertoires in COVID-19. Study details: Samples representing acute and convalescent COVID-19 were sourced from the United States, Italy and Spain. T cells, B-cell-depleted T cells, or PBMCs provided the cDNA or gDNA that served as material.

The CDR3 is 16 residues long. In germline, CDR1 is SGHTA, CDR2 FQGNSA. The V segment lost 5 bases and the J segment 7 bases; nucleotides outside the gene matches: 11. As handled by the study authors: Estimates of nucleated cell counts were drawn from the amplification of reference gene primers. Measured with immunoSEQ multiplex PCR; TCRdb has only the in-frame clones, and not every one. Clone size and the V and J calls come from that table; the DNA yielded D and trimming. The data show 150,000 or so clones, under 90% seen once. Sample: peripheral blood. The chain combines TRBV7-2 with TRBJ2-1, with TRBD2 matching 10 bases. The source of this sequence is a woman over 75 with acute or convalescent COVID-19. The DNA of the CDR3 is TGTGCCAGCAGCCAAAGACTAGCGGGTAGGCCTAATGAGCAGTTCTTC. This encodes CASSQRLAGRPNEQFF.